The present T cell receptor beta chain was sequenced within a study of blood T cell repertoires in COVID-19 (dated by TCRdb to the early 2020s). Some background on the complete study: Samples covering the acute and convalescent phases of COVID-19 were provided by collaborators in the United States, Italy and Spain. The dataset comprised deeply sampled blood TCRbeta repertoires from subjects exposed to, actively infected with, or recovered from COVID-19. Sample metadata almost always included a de-identified subject ID, COVID-19 status, age in years and sex. The repertoires were released in a freely available public database intended as a resource for research on the immune response to SARS-CoV-2. Where HLA class I and class II types were available, the types were taken from metadata supplied by the sample provider, not from assay-based typing. The samples were drawn from two sources: the first 160 participants of the ongoing ImmuneRACE study, and 950 to 1,500 subjects contributed by 6 global collaborators. The prospective study material was composed of cDNA or gDNA derived from T cells, B-cell-depleted T cells, or PBMCs. Study-wide findings and limitations: The amount of clinical and demographic metadata varied by source and participant and was provided uncurated.

Trimming takes 6 bases from V and 4 bases from J, and the germline ends sit 15 bases apart. The CDR3 runs 14 residues from the cysteine to the phenylalanine. Only the CDR3 portion is preserved as DNA: 42 bases, with reading frame beginning at the first base. CDR1 and CDR2 were assigned from the germline V gene (reference sequence) as PRHDT and FYEKMQ. The immunoSEQ Assay, a bias-controlled multiplex PCR, was used to amplify TCRbeta CDR3 regions from genomic DNA. For the original study's pipeline: The number of nucleated cells in each sample was estimated by amplification of reference gene primers within the assay. To quantify the absolute abundance of each unique TCRbeta CDR3 rearrangement, sequence reads were collapsed and filtered. For each sample, productive Simpson clonality was calculated as the square root of Simpson's diversity index over productive rearrangements. Imported from immuneACCESS, the table was reduced by TCRdb to in-frame sequences with V and J called. These copies leave out some clones; in studies compared against another copy, an unresolved V gene accounts for under half, and the cause of the remainder is not known. That table is the source of V, J and clone size, and D and trimming were worked out from the DNA. Across this sample there are approximately 120,000 clones, with around 77% seen only once. The ten largest clones capture approximately 10% of the sample.

Collaborating institutions collected whole blood in K2EDTA tubes following their own protocols. For TCRbeta analysis, collaborator samples were shipped as frozen whole blood, as isolated PBMCs, or as DNA extracted from either sample type. This clone was detected a few times. Its cognate antigen has yet to be identified. The sample holds no much larger clone one base away, and base qualities are not on file. The receptor comes from a human donor in a cohort sampled during active COVID-19. The rearrangement joined TRBV13 to TRBJ1-2; the D segment cannot be called with confidence. What was sequenced was peripheral blood. The CDR3 has the sequence CASRLREELYGYTF. The DNA sequence is given as TGTGCCAGCAGACTCCGGGAAGAACTCTATGGCTACACCTTC.